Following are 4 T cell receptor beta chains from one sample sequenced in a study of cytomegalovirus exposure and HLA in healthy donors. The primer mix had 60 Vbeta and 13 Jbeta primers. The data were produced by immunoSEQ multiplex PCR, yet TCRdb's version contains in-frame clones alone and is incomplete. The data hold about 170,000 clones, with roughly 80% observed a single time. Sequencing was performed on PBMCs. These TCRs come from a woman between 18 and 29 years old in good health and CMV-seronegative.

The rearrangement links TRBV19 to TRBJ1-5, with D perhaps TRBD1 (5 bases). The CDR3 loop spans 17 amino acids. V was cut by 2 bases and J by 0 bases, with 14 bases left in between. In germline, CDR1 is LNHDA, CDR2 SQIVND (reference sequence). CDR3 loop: CASSIKSGTHSNQPQHF. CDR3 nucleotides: TGTGCCAGTAGTATAAAAAGCGGGACCCATAGCAATCAGCCCCAGCATTTT.

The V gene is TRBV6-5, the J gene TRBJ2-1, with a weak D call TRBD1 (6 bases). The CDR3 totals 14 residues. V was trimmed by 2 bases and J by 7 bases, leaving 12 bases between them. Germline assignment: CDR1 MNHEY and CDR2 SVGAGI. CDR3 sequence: CASSYSPQGNEQFF. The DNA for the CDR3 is TGTGCCAGCAGTTACAGCCCCCAGGGGAATGAGCAGTTCTTC.

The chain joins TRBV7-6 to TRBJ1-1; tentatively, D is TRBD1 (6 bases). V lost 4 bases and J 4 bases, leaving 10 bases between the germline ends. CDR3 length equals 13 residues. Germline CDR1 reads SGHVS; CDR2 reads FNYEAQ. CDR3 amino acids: CASSYQGSTEAFF. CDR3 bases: TGTGCCAGCAGCTACCAGGGGTCCACTGAAGCTTTCTTT.

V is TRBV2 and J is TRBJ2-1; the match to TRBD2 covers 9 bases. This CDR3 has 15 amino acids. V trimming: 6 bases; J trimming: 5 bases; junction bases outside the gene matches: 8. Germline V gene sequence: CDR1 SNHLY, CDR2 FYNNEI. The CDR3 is CASSIRLADNNEQFF. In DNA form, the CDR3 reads TGTGCCAGCAGCATCAGACTAGCGGACAACAATGAGCAGTTCTTC.